Listed below are T cell receptor beta chains from one sample, sequenced in a study of T cell repertoires in cytomegalovirus infection. TCRdb used MiXCR to reprocess the reads, holding one entry per CDR3 protein. This table has about 180,000 distinct CDR3 sequences, approximately 18% appearing once. Sample: CD8+ T cells from PBMCs. Source of these receptors: a human donor in good health (CMV status not recorded). Some clones in this sample may be carry-over from other donors' samples. CDR3s include the opening cysteine and the closing phenylalanine or tryptophan. A D gene is named only where the DNA matches it firmly. Clone size is not always given. Where it is, it says once, few, many or a class for expanded clones.

CDR3nt: TGTGCCAGCAGCTCCCCGGTCGGCGGCGGGAACGGCTACACCTTC
CDR3aa: CASSSPVGGGNGYTF
abundance: few
v_gene: TRBV7-9
len: 15
d_gene: -
j_gene: TRBJ1-2

CDR3nt: TGTGCCAGGAGGGGGGCGTGGGACACTGAAGCTTTCTTT
CDR3aa: CARRGAWDTEAFF
abundance: -
v_gene: TRBV2
len: 13
d_gene: -
j_gene: TRBJ1-1

CDR3nt: TGTGCCAGCAGCTTAGAAGGCAGGGAGTATGGCTACACCTTC
CDR3aa: CASSLEGREYGYTF
abundance: -
v_gene: TRBV7-2
len: 14
d_gene: -
j_gene: TRBJ1-2

CDR3nt: TGTGCCAGTGGGGCCTACGAGCAGTACTTC
CDR3aa: CASGAYEQYF
abundance: few
v_gene: TRBV6-2/TRBV6-3
len: 10
d_gene: -
j_gene: TRBJ2-7

CDR3nt: TGTGCCAGCAGCCAAGGACTAGTTGGCAATGAGCAGTTCTTC
CDR3aa: CASSQGLVGNEQFF
abundance: few
v_gene: TRBV7-2
len: 14
d_gene: TRBD2
j_gene: TRBJ2-1

CDR3nt: TGTGCCAGCAGCGCGCAGCGGGGCCTCCAAGAGACCCAGTACTTC
CDR3aa: CASSAQRGLQETQYF
abundance: many
v_gene: TRBV7-2
len: 15
d_gene: TRBD2
j_gene: TRBJ2-5

CDR3nt: TGTGCCAGCAGTTTAACTAGCGGGTACAATGAGCAGTTCTTC
CDR3aa: CASSLTSGYNEQFF
abundance: -
v_gene: TRBV28
len: 14
d_gene: TRBD2
j_gene: TRBJ2-1

CDR3nt: TGTGCCAGCAGTTACCGAGACTATGGCTACACCTTC
CDR3aa: CASSYRDYGYTF
abundance: -
v_gene: TRBV6-8
len: 12
d_gene: -
j_gene: TRBJ1-2

CDR3nt: TGTGCCATCAGTGACAGCGCGGGGCCCTACAATGAGCAGTTCTTC
CDR3aa: CAISDSAGPYNEQFF
abundance: -
v_gene: TRBV10-3
len: 15
d_gene: -
j_gene: TRBJ2-1

CDR3nt: TGTGCCAGCAGCTTAGACTGGGACAGGGGAGCCTACAATGAGCAGTTCTTC
CDR3aa: CASSLDWDRGAYNEQFF
abundance: -
v_gene: TRBV7-2
len: 17
d_gene: TRBD1
j_gene: TRBJ2-1

CDR3nt: TGTGCCAGCAGCGAGCACAGTAGCGGGGGGGCCAAAGATACGCAGTATTTT
CDR3aa: CASSEHSSGGAKDTQYF
abundance: -
v_gene: TRBV6-2/TRBV6-3
len: 17
d_gene: TRBD2
j_gene: TRBJ2-3

CDR3nt: TGTGCCAGCAGTGTACCGGGACACCTGAACACTGAAGCTTTCTTT
CDR3aa: CASSVPGHLNTEAFF
abundance: -
v_gene: TRBV2
len: 15
d_gene: -
j_gene: TRBJ1-1

CDR3nt: TGCGCCAGCAGCCAAGGACTAGCGAAGGCAGATACGCAGTATTTT
CDR3aa: CASSQGLAKADTQYF
abundance: few
v_gene: TRBV4-1
len: 15
d_gene: TRBD2
j_gene: TRBJ2-3

CDR3nt: TGTGCCAGCAGCTTCCAAGACCCTAGGATAGAGACCCAGTACTTC
CDR3aa: CASSFQDPRIETQYF
abundance: few
v_gene: TRBV7-9
len: 15
d_gene: -
j_gene: TRBJ2-5

CDR3nt: TGTGCCAGCAGCTTATCTCCAGGGACTGAAGCTTTCTTT
CDR3aa: CASSLSPGTEAFF
abundance: -
v_gene: TRBV7-2
len: 13
d_gene: -
j_gene: TRBJ1-1

CDR3nt: TGCAGTGCTGGGGGACAGGGATACGAGCAGTACTTC
CDR3aa: CSAGGQGYEQYF
abundance: -
v_gene: TRBV20-1
len: 12
d_gene: TRBD1
j_gene: TRBJ2-7

CDR3nt: TGTGCCAGCAGTTATGACCGGTGGGAAGATACGCAGTATTTT
CDR3aa: CASSYDRWEDTQYF
abundance: few
v_gene: TRBV6-2/TRBV6-3
len: 14
d_gene: -
j_gene: TRBJ2-3

CDR3nt: TGTGCCAGCAGTCCAGGGACAGGGGCGGGTGAAAAACTGTTTTTT
CDR3aa: CASSPGTGAGEKLFF
abundance: -
v_gene: TRBV6-1
len: 15
d_gene: TRBD1
j_gene: TRBJ1-4

CDR3nt: TGTGCCAGCAGTGACTCACAACGCAGGGGGCGAATGAACACCGGGGAGCTGTTTTTT
CDR3aa: CASSDSQRRGRMNTGELFF
abundance: -
v_gene: TRBV9
len: 19
d_gene: TRBD1
j_gene: TRBJ2-2

CDR3nt: TGTGCCAGCAGCTCGGCCGGGACAGGAAATCAGCCCCAGCATTTT
CDR3aa: CASSSAGTGNQPQHF
abundance: -
v_gene: TRBV7-2
len: 15
d_gene: TRBD1
j_gene: TRBJ1-5

CDR3nt: TGTGCCAGCAGTTTGGGCGAGAGCTCCTACAATGAGCAGTTCTTC
CDR3aa: CASSLGESSYNEQFF
abundance: -
v_gene: TRBV28
len: 15
d_gene: -
j_gene: TRBJ2-1

CDR3nt: TGTGCCAGCAGTTTAAGTCGGCCCGATAAGACCTACGAGCAGTACTTC
CDR3aa: CASSLSRPDKTYEQYF
abundance: -
v_gene: TRBV28
len: 16
d_gene: -
j_gene: TRBJ2-7